The 32 T cell receptor beta chains below were found in one sample sequenced in a study of siplizumab effects on memory and regulatory T cells. Produced via immunoSEQ multiplex PCR; TCRdb's table is partial and in-frame only. Found here are approximately 100,000 clones, 94% of them singletons; the top ten hold roughly 0.61%. Sequencing was carried out using Tregs sorted from blood. Every receptor here comes from a human donor in good health.

The chain has TRBV19 and TRBJ2-2; D is possibly TRBD1 (5 bases). The J call may not be correct, given that the DNA end is closer to TRBJ1-3. This CDR3 has 14 amino acids. Germline CDR1 LNHDA, CDR2 SQIVND (reference sequence). CDR3 sequence reads: CASSVTASGNTIYF. CDR3 coding DNA: TGTGCCAGTAGTGTGACAGCCTCTGGAAACACCATATATTTT.

V usage is TRBV7-2 and J usage is TRBJ2-4; D not certain. Trimming left V 5 bases short and J 3 bases short, with 8 bases between. In germline, CDR1 is SGHTA, CDR2 FQGNSA. The CDR3 runs 13 residues. CDR3 DNA sequence: TGTGCCAGCAGCCTCGGATACAAAAACATTCAGTACTTC. This encodes CASSLGYKNIQYF.

The rearrangement links TRBV27 to TRBJ1-1, with a weak D call TRBD1 (5 bases). V was pared by 2 bases and J by 10 bases, with 17 bases between. The CDR3 covers 14 residues. The germline gives CDR1 MNHEY, CDR2 SMNVEV (reference sequence). The DNA of the CDR3 is TGTGCCAGCAGTTTAAACGGGGGGAGGAGTGGAGCTTTCTTT. It translates to CASSLNGGRSGAFF.

In DNA form, the CDR3 reads TGTGCCACCAGCGGGTTAAGACAGTTGAACTATGGCTACACCTTC. Protein sequence: CATSGLRQLNYGYTF. The chain combines TRBV15 with TRBJ1-2, with D perhaps TRBD1 (5 bases). Germline CDR1 reads LNHNV; CDR2 reads YYDKDF (reference sequence). Trimming stripped 5 bases from V and 2 bases from J, with 15 bases between. This CDR3 contains 15 residues.

The J gene is TRBJ2-7, the V gene TRBV2; D ambiguous. This CDR3 comprises 12 residues. The germline V and J ends were trimmed by 5 bases and 3 bases, with 8 bases remaining between them. From germline, CDR1 is SNHLY and CDR2 FYNNEI. CDR3 protein: CASSRVRYEQYF. CDR3 sequence (DNA): TGTGCCAGCAGTAGAGTACGCTACGAGCAGTACTTC.

This clone was recorded once. The chain has TRBV14 and TRBJ2-3, with D possibly TRBD1 on 5 matching bases. The V gene lost 2 bases and the J gene lost 4 bases, with 13 bases spanning the gap. The V gene's germline CDR1 is SGHDN and CDR2 FVKESK. The CDR3 is 15 residues long. The CDR3 nucleotides read TGTGCCAGCAGCCAAAACAGGCTTGGAGCAGATACGCAGTATTTT. It is translated as CASSQNRLGADTQYF.

The rearrangement uses TRBV18 and TRBJ1-2; D is undetermined. Germline V gene sequence: CDR1 KGHSH, CDR2 LQKENI. V was trimmed by 3 bases and J by 8 bases, leaving 16 bases between them. This CDR3 is built from 14 residues. The CDR3 here is CASSPLMREEGYTF. The CDR3 DNA follows: TGTGCCAGCTCACCTTTGATGAGGGAGGAAGGCTACACCTTC. The full variable domain, rest sourced from reference TRBV18 and TRBJ1-2, is NAGVMQNPRHLVRRRGQEARLRCSPMKGHSHVYWYRQLPEEGLKFMVYLQKENIIDESGMPKERFSAEFPKEGPSILRIQQVVRGDSAAYFCASSPLMREEGYTFGSGTRLTVV.

The genes are TRBV11-3 and TRBJ2-1, with 7 bases aligning to TRBD1. V shed 4 bases and J 5 bases; nucleotides not matched to a gene: 11. Germline loops: CDR1 SGHNT, CDR2 YENEEA. The CDR3 loop spans 16 amino acids. In nucleotides, the CDR3 is TGTGCCAGCAGCTCCAGACAGGGCCCCCCAAACAATGAGCAGTTCTTC. It is translated as CASSSRQGPPNNEQFF.

The rearrangement links TRBV10-3 to TRBJ1-4, with D possibly TRBD1 on 6 matching bases. Trimming pared 2 bases from V and 3 bases from J, leaving 25 bases between. The CDR3 totals 20 residues. The germline gives CDR1 ENHRY, CDR2 SYGVKD. The CDR3 region is CAISERITGPQSSANEKLFF. The DNA of the CDR3 is TGTGCCATCAGTGAGCGTATTACAGGGCCCCAATCCTCCGCTAATGAAAAACTGTTTTTT.

This clone was detected once. The chain combines TRBV30 with TRBJ1-2, with unresolved D. The germline V gene encodes CDR1 GTSNPN and CDR2 SVGIG (reference sequence). This CDR3 spans 11 amino acids. V shed 0 bases and J shed 8 bases, with 7 bases lying between them. CDR3 bases: TGTGCCTGGAGTGTAATCTGGGGCTACACCTTC. The encoded protein is CAWSVIWGYTF.

The J gene is TRBJ2-7, the V gene TRBV6-1; D gene unclear. This CDR3 region has 13 residues. Germline V gives CDR1 MNHNS, CDR2 SASEGT. Trimming cost V 2 bases and J 3 bases, with 8 bases left between them. CDR3 residues: CASSEYSYYEQYF. The CDR3 DNA sequence: TGTGCCAGCAGTGAATATTCCTACTACGAGCAGTACTTC.

The chain links TRBV15 to TRBJ2-2, with 11 nucleotides matching TRBD1. Germline trimming cut 4 bases from V and 7 bases from J; bases unmatched to any gene: 11. Looked up from germline, CDR1 is LNHNV and CDR2 is YYDKDF (reference sequence). The CDR3 consists of 17 residues. DNA for the CDR3: TGTGCCACCAGCAAGAGCCTCCGGGACAGGGGGGTCGGGGAGCTGTTTTTT. Protein product: CATSKSLRDRGVGELFF.

The chain couples TRBV19 to TRBJ1-1; D gene uncertain. Trimming took 8 bases from V and 8 from J, leaving 15 bases between them. The CDR3 length is 12 residues. Germline V gene sequence: CDR1 LNHDA, CDR2 SQIVND (reference sequence). CDR3 region: CASAQTAREAFF. Here the CDR3 DNA reads TGTGCCAGTGCACAAACAGCCCGAGAAGCTTTCTTT.

The rearrangement uses TRBV7-9 and TRBJ2-5, with TRBD2 matching over 7 bases. The CDR3 extends over 15 amino acids. The ends lost 6 bases at V and 3 bases at J; junction bases unmatched: 10. Germline lookup yields CDR1 SEHNR and CDR2 FQNEAQ (reference sequence). The CDR3 bases are TGTGCCAGCAGGCGTATGGGGAGGGCGGAAGAGACCCAGTACTTC. Protein product: CASRRMGRAEETQYF.

This chain links TRBV7-9 with TRBJ1-1, with 7 bases aligning to TRBD1. Germline lookup yields CDR1 SEHNR and CDR2 FQNEAQ (reference sequence). There are 18 residues in the CDR3. V lost 4 bases to trimming and J lost 4 bases; unmatched junction nucleotides: 18. CDR3 in DNA: TGTGCCAGCAGCTCACGGACAGGTCGGGGGGATATTATCACTGAAGCTTTCTTT. This translates into CASSSRTGRGDIITEAFF.

The chain joins TRBV28 to TRBJ1-6; 7 nucleotides match TRBD1. CDR3 size: 15 residues. The germline gives CDR1 MDHEN, CDR2 SYDVKM. Trimming took 6 bases from V and 7 from J; bases not matched to a gene: 9. DNA of the CDR3: TGTGCCAGCAGCCATAAGGGGGCAGGGAATTCACCCCTCCACTTT. Protein product: CASSHKGAGNSPLHF.

This clone turned up a few times. V usage is TRBV28 and J usage is TRBJ2-5, with D uncertain. CDR1 is MDHEN and CDR2 is SYDVKM in the germline V gene. Trimming pared 6 bases from V and 3 bases from J, leaving 17 bases between. This CDR3 region has 15 residues. The DNA for the CDR3 is TGTGCCAGCAGCCCCTCTTGGGGAAATAAAGAGACCCAGTACTTC. It translates to CASSPSWGNKETQYF.

J is TRBJ1-1 and V is TRBV19; weak D call: TRBD1 (5 bases). Trimming cost V 8 bases and J 9 bases, with 16 bases left between them. The CDR3 runs to 12 residues. Germline V gene sequence: CDR1 LNHDA, CDR2 SQIVND (reference sequence). CDR3 sequence: CASQTGLLKAFF. The CDR3 DNA reads TGTGCCAGTCAAACAGGATTACTTAAAGCTTTCTTT.

The rearrangement joins TRBV5-5 to TRBJ1-1; D possibly corresponds to TRBD1 (5 bases). CDR1 is SGHKS, CDR2 YYEKEE, per germline (reference sequence). The V end lost 2 bases, the J end lost 3 bases, and 14 bases lay between the germline ends. There are 15 residues in the CDR3. The CDR3 spells CASSFPGPGYTEAFF. The CDR3 DNA is TGTGCCAGCAGCTTCCCCGGACCAGGGTACACTGAAGCTTTCTTT.

This clone appeared a single time. The chain couples TRBV2 to TRBJ1-1; 8 bases align to TRBD1. Germline CDR1 reads SNHLY; CDR2 reads FYNNEI. There are 15 residues in the CDR3. Trimming at V came to 7 bases and at J to 0 bases, leaving 7 bases not matched to a gene. CDR3 sequence reads: CASTRDRYVNTEAFF. The CDR3, as DNA: TGTGCCAGCACGAGGGACAGGTATGTGAACACTGAAGCTTTCTTT.

This chain links TRBV7-9 with TRBJ2-4; D uncertain. Germline CDR1 is SEHNR and CDR2 is FQNEAQ (reference sequence). Trimming removed 4 bases at V and 9 bases at J, with 19 bases between. The CDR3 loop spans 15 amino acids. CDR3 amino acids: CASSWLERRDTIQYF. The CDR3, as DNA: TGTGCCAGCAGCTGGCTAGAGAGAAGGGATACCATTCAGTACTTC.

This chain uses TRBV28 with TRBJ2-5; 9 nucleotides match TRBD2. Germline V gene sequence: CDR1 MDHEN, CDR2 SYDVKM. The CDR3 consists of 18 residues. Losses at the gene ends were 7 bases for V and 4 bases for J; bases not matched to a gene: 19. The CDR3 DNA is TGTGCCAGCACCCAATTCGGCGGGAGGGGAATGTTTGCAGAGACCCAGTACTTC. Protein: CASTQFGGRGMFAETQYF.

The chain employs TRBV28 and TRBJ2-1; TRBD1 is a possible D gene (6 bases). Trimming stripped 8 bases from V and 3 bases from J, with 11 bases between. The CDR3 spans 13 residues. Per germline, CDR1 MDHEN and CDR2 SYDVKM. CDR3: CASGTPGYNEQFF. The CDR3 DNA reads as TGTGCCAGCGGGACACCCGGCTACAATGAGCAGTTCTTC.

The chain combines TRBV2 with TRBJ1-2; no reliable D call. V lost 8 bases to trimming and J lost 9 bases, with 22 bases between them. The germline gives CDR1 SNHLY, CDR2 FYNNEI. The CDR3 contains 14 residues. The CDR3 protein is CASSEGRPGLSYTF. The CDR3 DNA reads as TGTGCCAGCTCCGAGGGTAGGCCTGGGTTAAGCTACACCTTC.

This clone turned up a few times. The V and J genes are TRBV30 and TRBJ1-1, with D unresolved. This CDR3 region has 15 residues. CDR1 is GTSNPN and CDR2 is SVGIG in the germline V gene (reference sequence). Trimming cost V 0 bases and J 3 bases, with 14 bases left between them. CDR3 residues: CAWSVGRRIDTEAFF. The CDR3 nucleotides read TGTGCCTGGAGTGTAGGAAGAAGGATTGACACTGAAGCTTTCTTT. Supplemented by reference TRBV30 and TRBJ1-1, the full variable domain reads SQTIHQWPATLVQPVGSPLSLECTVEGTSNPNLYWYRQAAGRGLQLLFYSVGIGQISSEVPQNLSASRPQDRQFILSSKKLLLSDSGFYLCAWSVGRRIDTEAFFGQGTRLTVV.

V is TRBV6-6 and J is TRBJ2-7; no definite D call. The CDR3 is 15 amino acids. Germline V gene lookup returns CDR1 MNHNY and CDR2 SVGAGI (reference sequence). Trimming left V 7 bases short and J 4 bases short, with 20 bases between. The CDR3 sequence is CASTKSFGDPYEQYF. DNA of the CDR3: TGTGCCAGCACCAAATCCTTTGGTGATCCTTACGAGCAGTACTTC.

The chain has TRBV19 and TRBJ2-1; D possibly corresponds to TRBD2 (6 bases). This CDR3 region has 15 residues. Trimming took off 2 bases at V and 9 bases at J, with 17 bases between the two ends. CDR1 is LNHDA and CDR2 is SQIVND in the germline V gene (reference sequence). This CDR3 is CASSIRTTTGAEQFF. In DNA, the CDR3 is TGTGCCAGTAGTATAAGGACTACCACAGGTGCTGAGCAGTTCTTC.

The chain is built from TRBV28 and TRBJ2-4; D is tentatively TRBD1 or TRBD2 (7 bases each). Germline CDR1 is MDHEN and CDR2 is SYDVKM. The CDR3 totals 18 residues. Deletions cut 5 bases from V and 6 bases from J, with 26 bases between. The chain's CDR3 is CASSTPSVSSGGGNIQYF. The DNA for the CDR3 is TGTGCCAGCAGTACACCCTCCGTCTCATCAGGGGGGGGAAACATTCAGTACTTC.

This CDR3 is CASSLVPGPTRHIQYF. In DNA, the CDR3 is TGTGCCAGCAGCTTAGTTCCGGGACCCACTAGACACATTCAGTACTTC. This chain links TRBV11-2 with TRBJ2-4; D may be TRBD1 or TRBD2 (5 bases each). Trimming took 1 base from V and 8 from J, leaving 18 bases between them. CDR3 length: 16 residues. Germline V gene data show CDR1 as SGHAT and CDR2 as FQNNGV.

The rearrangement links TRBV9 to TRBJ2-6; possible D gene TRBD2, 6 bases. CDR3 length: 16 amino acids. Germline values: CDR1 SGDLS, CDR2 YYNGEE. V lost 4 bases, J lost 2 bases, and 13 bases lay in between. The CDR3 coding sequence is TGTGCCAGCAGCCTTAGTGGAGGGGCTGGGGCCAACGTCCTGACTTTC. Amino acids: CASSLSGGAGANVLTF.

The chain couples TRBV5-5 to TRBJ1-5; no firm D call. V lost 4 bases and J 9 bases, leaving 23 bases between the germline ends. CDR1 SGHKS and CDR2 YYEKEE come from the germline V gene (reference sequence). CDR3 length equals 16 residues. CDR3 nucleotide sequence: TGTGCCAGCAGCCCCTCAGTAGGCGGGCCGGGTGGGCCCCAGCATTTT. This translates into CASSPSVGGPGGPQHF.

This clone was counted a few times. The junction does not match germline at one end; this may be a read error. The chain combines TRBV7-2 with TRBJ1-1, with D hard to call. Germline V gives CDR1 SGHTA, CDR2 FQGNSA. The CDR3 is 9 residues long. CDR3 in amino acids: CASSSHRVF. The CDR3 DNA sequence: TGTGCCAGCAGCTCGCACCGGGTCTTT.